A selection of T cell receptor beta chains follows, all from one sample in a study of human versus mouse CDR3 diversity and MHC coevolution. Assay: immunoSEQ multiplex PCR; the TCRdb copy retains only in-frame clones and omits some. The top ten hold over 0.12% of the sample, which has 60,000 to 95,000 clones, 85% to 95% seen once. Sequenced: naive CD4+ T cells from blood. Receptors were obtained from a person aged 30 to 69 in good health. Both conserved end residues are part of each CDR3. Fields, in order: J gene, D gene, clone size, V gene, CDR3 DNA, CDR3 protein. A D gene is named only where the DNA matches it firmly. The size field is filled for only some rows; it gives once, few, many or a size class.

j_call: TRBJ1-6; d_call: TRBD1; clone_size: NA; v_call: TRBV2; cdr3_nt: TGTGCCAGCGAGGGACAGGGGAATTCACCCCTCCACTTT; cdr3_aa: CASEGQGNSPLHF
j_call: TRBJ2-3; d_call: TRBD2; clone_size: NA; v_call: TRBV5-1; cdr3_nt: TGCGCCAGTTCCCGGACTAGCGGGGGGCCTAGCACAGATACGCAGTATTTT; cdr3_aa: CASSRTSGGPSTDTQYF
j_call: TRBJ2-6; d_call: NA; clone_size: NA; v_call: TRBV6-6; cdr3_nt: TGTGCCAGCGGGAGCTCTGGGGCCAACGTCCTGACTTTC; cdr3_aa: CASGSSGANVLTF
j_call: TRBJ1-2; d_call: NA; clone_size: NA; v_call: TRBV10-3; cdr3_nt: TGTGCCATCAGTTGGAGGGAGGAAGGCGGCTACACCTTC; cdr3_aa: CAISWREEGGYTF
j_call: TRBJ1-5; d_call: TRBD1; clone_size: NA; v_call: TRBV30; cdr3_nt: TGTGCCTGGACGTACTCCGGGACAGGGCTCAGTCAGCCCCAGCATTTT; cdr3_aa: CAWTYSGTGLSQPQHF
j_call: TRBJ1-1; d_call: NA; clone_size: NA; v_call: TRBV19; cdr3_nt: TGTGCCAGTACCTCCCCCATCGGGGTTGTGAACACTGAAGCTTTCTTT; cdr3_aa: CASTSPIGVVNTEAFF
j_call: TRBJ2-7; d_call: NA; clone_size: NA; v_call: TRBV28; cdr3_nt: TGTGCCAGCAGCCGCAGGGGAAGCTACGAGCAGTACTTC; cdr3_aa: CASSRRGSYEQYF
j_call: TRBJ2-7; d_call: NA; clone_size: NA; v_call: TRBV30; cdr3_nt: TGTGCCTGGAGTATATGGGGACTGATTAAACCCTACGAGCAGTACTTC; cdr3_aa: CAWSIWGLIKPYEQYF
j_call: TRBJ2-2; d_call: NA; clone_size: NA; v_call: TRBV2; cdr3_nt: TGTGCCAGTCACCTACAGGGCACCGGGGAGCTGTTTTTT; cdr3_aa: CASHLQGTGELFF
j_call: TRBJ1-5; d_call: NA; clone_size: NA; v_call: TRBV18; cdr3_nt: TGTGCCAGCTCGCCCGGGACAATCAATCAGCCCCAGCATTTT; cdr3_aa: CASSPGTINQPQHF
j_call: TRBJ1-1; d_call: NA; clone_size: NA; v_call: TRBV4-1; cdr3_nt: TGCGCCAGCAGCCAAGGCAGGGGCGGTATGAACACTGAAGCTTTCTTT; cdr3_aa: CASSQGRGGMNTEAFF
j_call: TRBJ2-5; d_call: NA; clone_size: NA; v_call: TRBV9; cdr3_nt: TGTGCCAGCAGCGTAGCGACTGCTTCGGCCCAGTACTTC; cdr3_aa: CASSVATASAQYF
j_call: TRBJ1-2; d_call: TRBD1; clone_size: NA; v_call: TRBV5-6; cdr3_nt: TGTGCCAGCAGCTTAGGGCAGGGGGGCTATGGCTACACCTTC; cdr3_aa: CASSLGQGGYGYTF
j_call: TRBJ2-5; d_call: TRBD2; clone_size: NA; v_call: TRBV27; cdr3_nt: TGTGCCAGCAGTTTCGGGACTAGCGGGGGGGCCGGCGAGACCCAGTACTTC; cdr3_aa: CASSFGTSGGAGETQYF
j_call: TRBJ1-2; d_call: NA; clone_size: NA; v_call: TRBV7-6; cdr3_nt: TGTGCCAGCAGCTCCAGACCAGGGGCTCCTAACTATGGCTACACCTTC; cdr3_aa: CASSSRPGAPNYGYTF
j_call: TRBJ1-2; d_call: TRBD1; clone_size: NA; v_call: TRBV6-6; cdr3_nt: TGTGCCAGCAGTTACGCAGGGGGTAACTCCTATGGCTACACCTTC; cdr3_aa: CASSYAGGNSYGYTF
j_call: TRBJ2-3; d_call: TRBD2; clone_size: NA; v_call: TRBV19; cdr3_nt: TGTGCCAGTGCTAGCGGGAGCTCTTTAAATACGCAGTATTTT; cdr3_aa: CASASGSSLNTQYF
j_call: TRBJ1-1; d_call: TRBD1; clone_size: NA; v_call: TRBV30; cdr3_nt: TGTGCCTGGAGTAGTCAGGGGGTAGACACTGAAGCTTTCTTT; cdr3_aa: CAWSSQGVDTEAFF
j_call: TRBJ2-7; d_call: TRBD2; clone_size: NA; v_call: TRBV5-1; cdr3_nt: TGCGCCAGCAGCTTGTCCGGGGGGGACCACGAGCAGTACTTC; cdr3_aa: CASSLSGGDHEQYF
j_call: TRBJ1-6; d_call: TRBD1; clone_size: NA; v_call: TRBV30; cdr3_nt: TGTGCCTGGAGGGAGGGACAGTATAATTCACCCCTCCACTTT; cdr3_aa: CAWREGQYNSPLHF
j_call: TRBJ1-1; d_call: NA; clone_size: once; v_call: TRBV7-8; cdr3_nt: TGTGCCAGCAGCCACCATCACTCGAACACTGAAGCTTTCTTT; cdr3_aa: CASSHHHSNTEAFF
j_call: TRBJ2-7; d_call: TRBD1; clone_size: NA; v_call: TRBV19; cdr3_nt: TGTGCCACTTCAGCAGGGGGCGTCGAGCAGTACTTC; cdr3_aa: CATSAGGVEQYF
j_call: TRBJ2-6; d_call: TRBD1; clone_size: NA; v_call: TRBV28; cdr3_nt: TGTGCCAGCAGTTTAGAGACAGGGGGCTCTGGGGCCAACGTCCTGACTTTC; cdr3_aa: CASSLETGGSGANVLTF
j_call: TRBJ2-2; d_call: TRBD1; clone_size: NA; v_call: TRBV6-5; cdr3_nt: TGTGCCAGCAATAGACAGGGGGCGATCGGGGAGCTGTTTTTT; cdr3_aa: CASNRQGAIGELFF
j_call: TRBJ2-6; d_call: NA; clone_size: NA; v_call: TRBV7-9; cdr3_nt: TGTGCCAGCAGCTTAGTGGGCAGGGCCACCTCTGGGGCCAACGTCCTGACTTTC; cdr3_aa: CASSLVGRATSGANVLTF
j_call: TRBJ2-5; d_call: TRBD2; clone_size: few; v_call: TRBV5-4; cdr3_nt: TGTGCCAGCAGCCTAGGGACTAGCATGGGGACCCAGTACTTC; cdr3_aa: CASSLGTSMGTQYF